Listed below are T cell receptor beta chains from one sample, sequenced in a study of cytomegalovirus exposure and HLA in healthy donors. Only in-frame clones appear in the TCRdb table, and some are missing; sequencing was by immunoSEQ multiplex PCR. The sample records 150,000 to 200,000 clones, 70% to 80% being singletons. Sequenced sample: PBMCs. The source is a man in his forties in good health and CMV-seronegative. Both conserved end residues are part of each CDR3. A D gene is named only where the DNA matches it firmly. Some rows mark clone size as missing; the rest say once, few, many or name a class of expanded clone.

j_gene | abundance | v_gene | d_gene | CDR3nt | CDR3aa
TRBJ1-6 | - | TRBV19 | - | TGTGCCAGTAGTATATCAAGGTCAGGGTTGAATTCACCCCTCCACTTT | CASSISRSGLNSPLHF
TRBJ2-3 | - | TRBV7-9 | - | TGTGCCAGCAGCCGATCCAGAGGGAGCACAGATACGCAGTATTTT | CASSRSRGSTDTQYF
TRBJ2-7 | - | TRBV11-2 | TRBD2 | TGTGCCAGCAGCTTAGTGGCTGGGGGGGGTGGGGTCTACGAGCAGTACTTC | CASSLVAGGGGVYEQYF
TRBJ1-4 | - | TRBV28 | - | TGTGCCAGCAGTTTCGCTGGGACAAACTTTGAAAAACTGTTTTTT | CASSFAGTNFEKLFF
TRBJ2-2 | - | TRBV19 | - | TGTGCCAGTAGTATAGCGGGTGTCACCGGGGAGCTGTTTTTT | CASSIAGVTGELFF
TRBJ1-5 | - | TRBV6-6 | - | TGTGCCAGCAGTTACTCGAATCCCATAGCTCAGCCCCAGCATTTT | CASSYSNPIAQPQHF
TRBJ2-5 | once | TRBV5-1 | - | TGCGCCAGCAGCTATGGGGGTCTGGGGGGAGAGACCCAGTACTTC | CASSYGGLGGETQYF
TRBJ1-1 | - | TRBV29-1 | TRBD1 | TGCAGCGTCCGACAGGGAACCATGTACACTGAAGCTTTCTTT | CSVRQGTMYTEAFF
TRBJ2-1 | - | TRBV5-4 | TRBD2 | TGTGCCAGCAGCTTTCAGCTAGCGGGAAAAGATGAGCAGTTCTTC | CASSFQLAGKDEQFF
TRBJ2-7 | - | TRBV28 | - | TGTGCCAGCACCACACAAACCCCCTACGAGCAGTACTTC | CASTTQTPYEQYF
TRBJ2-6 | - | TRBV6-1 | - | TGTGCCAGCACCAGCCTTTTCTCTGGGGCCAACGGCCTGACTTTC | CASTSLFSGANGLTF
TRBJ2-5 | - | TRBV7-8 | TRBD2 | TGTGCCAGCGGCAGGGCTAGCGGGAGGGCCCTGAAGACCCAGTACTTC | CASGRASGRALKTQYF
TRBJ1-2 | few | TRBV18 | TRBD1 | TGTGCCAGCTCACCACCGGTGGGACAGATACTCTATGGCTACACCTTC | CASSPPVGQILYGYTF
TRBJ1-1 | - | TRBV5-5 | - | TGTGCCAGCCTCAGCTTGGTGGCAGGTCGGCAAGCTTTCTTT | CASLSLVAGRQAFF
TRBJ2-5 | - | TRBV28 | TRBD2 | TGTGCCAGCAGTTCCGCCGAGTTACTAGCGAGAAAAGAGACCCAGTACTTC | CASSSAELLARKETQYF
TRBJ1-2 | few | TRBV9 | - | TGTGCCAGCAAAGGGGAATCTGGCTACACCTTC | CASKGESGYTF
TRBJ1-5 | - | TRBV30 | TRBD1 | TGTGCCTGGATACGACAGGGGAGTCAGCCCCAGCATTTT | CAWIRQGSQPQHF
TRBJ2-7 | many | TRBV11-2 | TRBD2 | TGTGCCAGCAGCTACACTAGCGGGGCCCCCTACGAGCAGTACTTC | CASSYTSGAPYEQYF
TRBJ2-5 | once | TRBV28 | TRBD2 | TGTGCCAGCAGAGCTAGCGGGAGTTATACGAAGACCCAGTACTTC | CASRASGSYTKTQYF
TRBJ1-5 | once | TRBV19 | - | TGTGCCAGTAGTGGTGGGCAGCCGATTAATCAGCCCCAGCATTTT | CASSGGQPINQPQHF